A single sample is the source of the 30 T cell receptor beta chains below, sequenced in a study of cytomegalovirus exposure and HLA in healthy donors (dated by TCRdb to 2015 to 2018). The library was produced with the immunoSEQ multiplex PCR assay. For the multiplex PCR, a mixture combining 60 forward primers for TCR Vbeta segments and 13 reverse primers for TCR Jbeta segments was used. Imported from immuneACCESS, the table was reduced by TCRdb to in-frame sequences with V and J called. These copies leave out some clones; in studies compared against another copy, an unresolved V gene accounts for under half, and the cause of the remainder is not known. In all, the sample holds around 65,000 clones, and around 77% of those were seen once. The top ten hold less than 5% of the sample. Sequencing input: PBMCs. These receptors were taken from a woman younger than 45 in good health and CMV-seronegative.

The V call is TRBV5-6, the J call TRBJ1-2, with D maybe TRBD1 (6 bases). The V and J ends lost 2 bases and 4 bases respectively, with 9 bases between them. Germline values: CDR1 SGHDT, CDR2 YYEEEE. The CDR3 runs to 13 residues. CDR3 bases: TGTGCCAGCAGCTTTCAGGGGTCCTATGGCTACACCTTC. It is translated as CASSFQGSYGYTF.

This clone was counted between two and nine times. CDR3 coding DNA: TGTGCCAGCTCACCATACAGGGACGACAATCAGCCCCAGCATTTT. This encodes CASSPYRDDNQPQHF. The genes are TRBV18 and TRBJ1-5, with D possibly TRBD1 on 6 matching bases. Trimming took 2 bases from V and 3 from J, leaving 11 bases between them. The CDR3 extends over 15 amino acids. The germline V gene encodes CDR1 KGHSH and CDR2 LQKENI. Drawing the rest from reference TRBV18 and TRBJ1-5, the complete variable domain is NAGVMQNPRHLVRRRGQEARLRCSPMKGHSHVYWYRQLPEEGLKFMVYLQKENIIDESGMPKERFSAEFPKEGPSILRIQQVVRGDSAAYFCASSPYRDDNQPQHFGDGTRLSIL.

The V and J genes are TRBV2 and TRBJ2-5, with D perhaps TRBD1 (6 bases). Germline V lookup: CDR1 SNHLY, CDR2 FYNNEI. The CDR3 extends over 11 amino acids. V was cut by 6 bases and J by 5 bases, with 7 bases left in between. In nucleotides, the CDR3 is TGTGCCAGCAGGGGGGCGGAGACCCAGTACTTC. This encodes CASRGAETQYF.

The chain's CDR3 is CASSPNRKPNEQFF. In DNA, the CDR3 is TGTGCCAGCAGTCCGAACAGGAAGCCCAATGAGCAGTTCTTC. The rearrangement links TRBV6-6 to TRBJ2-1, with D tentatively TRBD1 (5 bases). The CDR3 spans 14 residues. Germline values: CDR1 MNHNY, CDR2 SVGAGI (reference sequence). Trimming left V 5 bases short and J 6 bases short, with 14 bases between.

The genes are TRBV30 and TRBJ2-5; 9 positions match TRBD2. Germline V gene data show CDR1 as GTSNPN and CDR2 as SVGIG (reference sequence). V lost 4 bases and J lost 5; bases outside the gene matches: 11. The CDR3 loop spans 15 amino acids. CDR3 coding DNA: TGTGCCTGGACGGGCGGGGGGGCGTCTTCGGAGACCCAGTACTTC. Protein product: CAWTGGGASSETQYF.

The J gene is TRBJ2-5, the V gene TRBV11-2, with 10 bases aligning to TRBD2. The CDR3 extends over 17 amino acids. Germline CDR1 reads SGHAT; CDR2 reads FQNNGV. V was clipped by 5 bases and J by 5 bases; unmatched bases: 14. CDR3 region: CASSPALAGAARETQYF. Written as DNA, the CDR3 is TGTGCCAGCAGCCCTGCTCTAGCGGGAGCGGCGAGGGAGACCCAGTACTTC.

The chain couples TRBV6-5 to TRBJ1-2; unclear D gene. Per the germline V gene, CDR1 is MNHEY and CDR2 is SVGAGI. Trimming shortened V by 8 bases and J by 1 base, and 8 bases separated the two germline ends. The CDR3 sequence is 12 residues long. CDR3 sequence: CASSEGNYGYTF. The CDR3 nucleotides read TGTGCCAGCTCTGAGGGTAACTATGGCTACACCTTC.

CDR3 sequence (DNA): TGCGCCAGCAGCCAAGTGGGCCTAGCGGGAAAAGAGACCCAGTACTTC. The encoded protein is CASSQVGLAGKETQYF. This chain joins TRBV4-1 and TRBJ2-5; 9 nucleotides align to TRBD2. V trimming: 1 base; J trimming: 3 bases; junction bases outside the gene matches: 6. CDR1 and CDR2 from the germline V gene are MGHRA and YSYEKL. This CDR3 has 16 amino acids.

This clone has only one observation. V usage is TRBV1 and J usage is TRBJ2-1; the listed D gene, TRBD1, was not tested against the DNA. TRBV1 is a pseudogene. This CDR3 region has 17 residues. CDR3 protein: CTSSLRDRALSYNEQFF. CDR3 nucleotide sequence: TGCACCAGCAGCCTACGAGACAGGGCCCTCTCCTACAATGAGCAGTTCTTC.

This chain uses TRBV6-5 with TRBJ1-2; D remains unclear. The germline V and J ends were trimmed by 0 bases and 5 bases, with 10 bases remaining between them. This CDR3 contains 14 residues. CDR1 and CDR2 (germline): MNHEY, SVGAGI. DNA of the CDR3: TGTGCCAGCAGTTACTCTGCGAGAGGATATGGCTACACCTTC. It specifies CASSYSARGYGYTF.

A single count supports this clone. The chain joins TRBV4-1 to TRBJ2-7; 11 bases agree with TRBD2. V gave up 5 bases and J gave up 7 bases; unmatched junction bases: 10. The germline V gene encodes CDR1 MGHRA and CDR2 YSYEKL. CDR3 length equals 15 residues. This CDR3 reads CASSLIAGGPREQYF. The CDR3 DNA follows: TGCGCCAGCAGCTTAATAGCGGGGGGGCCACGGGAGCAGTACTTC.

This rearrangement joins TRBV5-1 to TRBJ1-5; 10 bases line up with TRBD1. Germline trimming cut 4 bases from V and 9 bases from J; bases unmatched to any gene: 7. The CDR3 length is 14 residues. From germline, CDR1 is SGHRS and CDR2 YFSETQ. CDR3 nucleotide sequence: TGCGCCAGCAGCGAGGAGACAGGGGGCAGGCCCCAGCATTTT. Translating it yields CASSEETGGRPQHF.

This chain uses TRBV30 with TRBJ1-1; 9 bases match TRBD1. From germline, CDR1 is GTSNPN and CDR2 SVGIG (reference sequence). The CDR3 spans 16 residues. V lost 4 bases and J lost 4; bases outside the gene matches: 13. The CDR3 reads CAWTTRTGEKGTEAFF. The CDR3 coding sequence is TGTGCCTGGACGACCCGGACAGGGGAGAAAGGCACTGAAGCTTTCTTT.

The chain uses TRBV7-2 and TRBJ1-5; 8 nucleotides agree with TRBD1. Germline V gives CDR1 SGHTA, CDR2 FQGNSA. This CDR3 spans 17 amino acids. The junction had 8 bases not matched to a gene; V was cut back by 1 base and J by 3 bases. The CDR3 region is CASSLVADRGFNQPQHF. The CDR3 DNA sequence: TGTGCCAGCAGCTTAGTGGCAGACAGGGGCTTCAATCAGCCCCAGCATTTT.

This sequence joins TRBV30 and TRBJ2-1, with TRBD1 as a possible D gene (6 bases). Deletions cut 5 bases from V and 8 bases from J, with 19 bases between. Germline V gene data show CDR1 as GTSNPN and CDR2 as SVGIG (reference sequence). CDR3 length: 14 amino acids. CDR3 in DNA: TGTGCCTGGGGACCAAACCATTGGGGGCATGAGCAGTTCTTC. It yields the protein CAWGPNHWGHEQFF. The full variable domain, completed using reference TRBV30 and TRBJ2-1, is SQTIHQWPATLVQPVGSPLSLECTVEGTSNPNLYWYRQAAGRGLQLLFYSVGIGQISSEVPQNLSASRPQDRQFILSSKKLLLSDSGFYLCAWGPNHWGHEQFFGPGTRLTVL.

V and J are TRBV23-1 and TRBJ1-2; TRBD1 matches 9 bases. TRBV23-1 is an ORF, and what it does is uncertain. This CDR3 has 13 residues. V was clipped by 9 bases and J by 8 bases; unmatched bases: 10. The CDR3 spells CARWVTGGRGYTF. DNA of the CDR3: TGCGCCAGATGGGTAACAGGGGGCAGAGGCTACACCTTC.

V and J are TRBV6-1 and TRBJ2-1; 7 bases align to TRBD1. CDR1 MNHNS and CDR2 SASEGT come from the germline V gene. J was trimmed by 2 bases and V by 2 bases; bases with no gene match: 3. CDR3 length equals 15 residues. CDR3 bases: TGTGCCAGCAGTGAACCCGGGACAGCCTACAATGAGCAGTTCTTC. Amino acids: CASSEPGTAYNEQFF.

The CDR3 here is CASSLVGAGRTDTQYF. The CDR3, as DNA: TGTGCCAGCAGCTTGGTAGGGGCAGGACGAACAGATACGCAGTATTTT. The genes are TRBV5-6 and TRBJ2-3; D may be TRBD1 (5 bases). The germline V gene has CDR1 SGHDT and CDR2 YYEEEE. The length of the CDR3 is 16 residues. V was trimmed by 0 bases and J by 3 bases, leaving 14 bases between them.

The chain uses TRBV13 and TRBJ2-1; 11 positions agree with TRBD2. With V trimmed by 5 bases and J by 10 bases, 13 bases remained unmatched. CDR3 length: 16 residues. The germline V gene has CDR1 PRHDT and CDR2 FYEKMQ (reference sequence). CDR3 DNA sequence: TGTGCCAGCAGCCCAACTAGCGGGGGTAGGCGGTCGGAGCAGTTCTTC. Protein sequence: CASSPTSGGRRSEQFF.

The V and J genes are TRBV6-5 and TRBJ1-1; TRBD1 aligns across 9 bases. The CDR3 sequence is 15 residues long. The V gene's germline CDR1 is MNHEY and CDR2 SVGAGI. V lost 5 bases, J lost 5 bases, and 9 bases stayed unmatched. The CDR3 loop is CASSQTGTGWTEAFF. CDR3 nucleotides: TGTGCCAGCAGTCAAACCGGGACAGGGTGGACTGAAGCTTTCTTT.

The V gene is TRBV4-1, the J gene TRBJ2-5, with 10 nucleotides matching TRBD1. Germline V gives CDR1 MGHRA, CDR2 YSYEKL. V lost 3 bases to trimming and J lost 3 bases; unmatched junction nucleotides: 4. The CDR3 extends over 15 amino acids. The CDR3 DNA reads TGCGCCAGCAGCCAGAAGGACAGGGGGAAAGAGACCCAGTACTTC. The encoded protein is CASSQKDRGKETQYF.

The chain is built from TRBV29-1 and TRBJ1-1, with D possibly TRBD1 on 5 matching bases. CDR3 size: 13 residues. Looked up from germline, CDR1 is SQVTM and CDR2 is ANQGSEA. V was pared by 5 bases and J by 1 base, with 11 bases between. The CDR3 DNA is TGCAGCGTTTTAGGGGTCGGGAACACTGAAGCTTTCTTT. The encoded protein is CSVLGVGNTEAFF.

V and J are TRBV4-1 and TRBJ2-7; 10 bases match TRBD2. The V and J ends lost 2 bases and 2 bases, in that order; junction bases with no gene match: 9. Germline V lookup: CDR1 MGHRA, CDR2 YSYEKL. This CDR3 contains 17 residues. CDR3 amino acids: CASSQWTSGVIAYEQYF. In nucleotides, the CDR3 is TGCGCCAGCAGCCAATGGACTAGCGGAGTTATCGCCTACGAGCAGTACTTC.

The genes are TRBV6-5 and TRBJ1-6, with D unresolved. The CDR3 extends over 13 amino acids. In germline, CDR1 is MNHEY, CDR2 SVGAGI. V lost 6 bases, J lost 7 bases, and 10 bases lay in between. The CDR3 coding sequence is TGTGCCAGCAGGATAGAGAGGAATTCACCCCTCCACTTT. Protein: CASRIERNSPLHF.

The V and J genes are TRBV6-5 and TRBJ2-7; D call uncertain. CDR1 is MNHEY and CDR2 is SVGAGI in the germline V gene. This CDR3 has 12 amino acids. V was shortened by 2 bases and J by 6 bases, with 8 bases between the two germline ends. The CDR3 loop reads CASSYPTGEQYF. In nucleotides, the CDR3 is TGTGCCAGCAGTTACCCCACGGGCGAGCAGTACTTC.

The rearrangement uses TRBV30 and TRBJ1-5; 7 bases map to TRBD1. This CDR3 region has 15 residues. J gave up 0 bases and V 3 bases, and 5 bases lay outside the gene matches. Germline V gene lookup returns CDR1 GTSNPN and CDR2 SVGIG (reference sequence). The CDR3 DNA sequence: TGTGCCTGGAGCCGGGACAGCCATAGCAATCAGCCCCAGCATTTT. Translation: CAWSRDSHSNQPQHF.

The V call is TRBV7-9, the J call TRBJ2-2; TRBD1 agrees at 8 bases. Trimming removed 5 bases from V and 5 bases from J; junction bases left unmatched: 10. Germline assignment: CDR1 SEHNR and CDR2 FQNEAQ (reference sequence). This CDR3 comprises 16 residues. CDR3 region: CASSSRDRLMTGELFF. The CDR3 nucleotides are TGTGCCAGCAGCAGCCGGGACAGGCTTATGACCGGGGAGCTGTTTTTT.

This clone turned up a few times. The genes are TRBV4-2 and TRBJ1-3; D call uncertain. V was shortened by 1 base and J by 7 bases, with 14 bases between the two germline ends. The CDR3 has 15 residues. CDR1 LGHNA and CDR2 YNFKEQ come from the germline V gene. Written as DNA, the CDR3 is TGTGCCAGCAGCCAAGCGACGGGTTTCGGTAACACCATATATTTT. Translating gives CASSQATGFGNTIYF.

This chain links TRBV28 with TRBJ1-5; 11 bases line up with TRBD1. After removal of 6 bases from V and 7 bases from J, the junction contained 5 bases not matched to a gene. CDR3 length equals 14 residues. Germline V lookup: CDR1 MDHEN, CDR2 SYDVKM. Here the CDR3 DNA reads TGTGCCAGCAGGGGACAGGGGGAAGGCCAGCCCCAGCATTTT. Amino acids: CASRGQGEGQPQHF.

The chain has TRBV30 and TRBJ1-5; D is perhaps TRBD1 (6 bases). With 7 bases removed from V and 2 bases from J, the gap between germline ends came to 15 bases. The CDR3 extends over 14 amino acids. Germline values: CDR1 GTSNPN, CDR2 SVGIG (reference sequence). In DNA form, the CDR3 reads TGTGCCTCGACAGGAGAGCAGGGCAATCAGCCCCAGCATTTT. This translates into CASTGEQGNQPQHF.